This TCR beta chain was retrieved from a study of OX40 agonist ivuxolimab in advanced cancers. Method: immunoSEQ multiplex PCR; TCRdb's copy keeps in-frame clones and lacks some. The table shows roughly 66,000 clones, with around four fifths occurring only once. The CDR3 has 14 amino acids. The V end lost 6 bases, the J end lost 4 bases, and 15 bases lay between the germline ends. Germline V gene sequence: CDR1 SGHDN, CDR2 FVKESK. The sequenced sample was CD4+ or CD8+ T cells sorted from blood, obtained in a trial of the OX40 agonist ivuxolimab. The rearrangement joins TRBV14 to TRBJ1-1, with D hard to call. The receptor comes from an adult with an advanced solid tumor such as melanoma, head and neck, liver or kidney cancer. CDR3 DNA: TGTGCCAGCAGGGCAGGCCGCCGAGGCACTGAAGCTTTCTTT. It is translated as CASRAGRRGTEAFF.